This T cell receptor (beta chain) was identified in a study of blood T cell repertoires in COVID-19. Study processing details: Amplification with reference gene primers provided the estimates of nucleated cell counts. TCRdb keeps only in-frame clones here, not all; method: immunoSEQ multiplex PCR. The V and J calls and clone size were taken over from that table, and D and trimming were inferred from the DNA. The table records approximately 250,000 clones, around 87% of them present only once. The germline gives CDR1 SNHLY, CDR2 FYNNEI. V trimming: 8 bases; J trimming: 5 bases; junction bases outside the gene matches: 13. CDR3 size: 15 residues. Seattle enrolled patients during active infection and tracked them longitudinally.

The rearrangement joins TRBV2 to TRBJ2-7; 9 bases map to TRBD2. This TCR came from a woman aged 60 to 75 with COVID-19, enrolled during active disease. The sequencing sample was made of peripheral blood. In DNA, the CDR3 is TGTGCCAGCCGAGTCAAGCGGGAGGTAACAGACGAGCAGTACTTC. Translating it yields CASRVKREVTDEQYF.